This TCR beta chain appears in the sequencing data of a study of a mutant IDH1 vaccine in newly diagnosed glioma. About the study: Antecedent treatment encompassed radiotherapy, temozolomide, or their combination; the majority received both. Study-level results: There seemed to be no relation between pseudoprogression and changes in top peripheral T cell clonotypes. Patients showed vaccine-induced immune responses at a rate of under 95%.

The table came from immunoSEQ multiplex PCR; TCRdb's copy has only in-frame clones and leaves some out. The sample comprises about 59,000 clones, 91% of which are singletons, and around 2.5% rests with the top ten. V lost 4 bases to trimming and J lost 3 bases; unmatched junction nucleotides: 15. CDR3 length: 17 residues. CDR1 is SGHDN and CDR2 is FVKESK in the germline V gene. Remarks on this clone: What it binds is not known.

Sample time point: baseline, week 1 (first vaccination visit). The treatment is: pre-vaccination baseline after standard-of-care therapy. Donor diagnoses consisted of new WHO grade 3 or 4 IDH1-mutant, ATRX-lost astrocytomas. V is TRBV14 and J is TRBJ2-7, with TRBD2 matching 7 bases. The sequencing here drew on PBMCs, taken from a glioma patient treated with radiotherapy, temozolomide or both. The source is a man aged 50 or older with glioma. CDR3 in amino acids: CASSRLLSWEGLYEQYF. The CDR3 DNA reads as TGTGCCAGCAGCCGCTTGTTGAGCTGGGAGGGCCTCTACGAGCAGTACTTC.